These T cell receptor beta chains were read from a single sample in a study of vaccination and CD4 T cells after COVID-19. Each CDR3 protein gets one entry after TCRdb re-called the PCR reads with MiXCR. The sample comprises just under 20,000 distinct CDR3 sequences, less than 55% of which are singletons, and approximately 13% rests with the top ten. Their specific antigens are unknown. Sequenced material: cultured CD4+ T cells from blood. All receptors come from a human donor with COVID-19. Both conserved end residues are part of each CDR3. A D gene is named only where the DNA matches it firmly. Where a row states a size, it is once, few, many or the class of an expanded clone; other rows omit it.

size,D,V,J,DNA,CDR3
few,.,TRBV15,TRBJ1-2,TGTGCCACCAGCTCTCGATGGACGGGACGTAACTATGGCTACACCTTC,CATSSRWTGRNYGYTF
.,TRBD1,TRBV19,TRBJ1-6,TGTGCCAGTAGTATAGATGGGACAGGATATAATTCACCCCTCCACTTT,CASSIDGTGYNSPLHF
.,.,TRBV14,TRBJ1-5,TGTGCCAGCAGCCTGGGCGGGGGGCCCCAGCATTTT,CASSLGGGPQHF
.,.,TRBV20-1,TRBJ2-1,TGCAGTGCTAGGGGGGCATTCGGTAATGAGCAGTTCTTC,CSARGAFGNEQFF
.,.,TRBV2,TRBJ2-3,TGTGCCAGCGGCCGAGGGACTTCATCAGATACGCAGTATTTT,CASGRGTSSDTQYF
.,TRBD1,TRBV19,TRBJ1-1,TGTGCCAGTACCCCGACAGGGAGGACTGAAGCTTTCTTT,CASTPTGRTEAFF
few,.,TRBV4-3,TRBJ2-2,TGCGCCAGCAGCCAAGAAGACACCGGGGAGCTGTTTTTT,CASSQEDTGELFF
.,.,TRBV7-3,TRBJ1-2,TGTGCCAGCAGCTTGGGAGTGGGGAGGGATCGCGGCTACACCTTC,CASSLGVGRDRGYTF
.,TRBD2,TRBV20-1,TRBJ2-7,TGCAGTGCTTATAGCGGGGGGTCCTACGAGCAGTACTTC,CSAYSGGSYEQYF
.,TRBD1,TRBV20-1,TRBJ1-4,TGCAGTGCTAGAGTCCCTCGACAGGGGACGAAACTAATGAAAAACTGTTTT,CSARVPRQGTKLMKNCF
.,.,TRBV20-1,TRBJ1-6,TGCAGTGCTAGAGATGCTGGGATAAATTCACCCCTCCACTTT,CSARDAGINSPLHF